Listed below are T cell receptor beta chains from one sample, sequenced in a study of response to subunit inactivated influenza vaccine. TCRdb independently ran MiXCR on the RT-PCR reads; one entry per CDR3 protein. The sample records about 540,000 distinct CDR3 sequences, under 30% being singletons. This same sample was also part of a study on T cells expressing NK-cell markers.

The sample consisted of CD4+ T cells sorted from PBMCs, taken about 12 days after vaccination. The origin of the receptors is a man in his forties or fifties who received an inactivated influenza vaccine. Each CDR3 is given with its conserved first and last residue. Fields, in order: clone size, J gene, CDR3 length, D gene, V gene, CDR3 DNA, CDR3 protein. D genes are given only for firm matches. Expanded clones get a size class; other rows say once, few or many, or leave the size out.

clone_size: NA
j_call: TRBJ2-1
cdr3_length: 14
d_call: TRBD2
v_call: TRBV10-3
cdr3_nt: TGTGCCCTCGCTAGCGGGGGATCCTACAATGAGCAGTTCTTC
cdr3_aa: CALASGGSYNEQFF

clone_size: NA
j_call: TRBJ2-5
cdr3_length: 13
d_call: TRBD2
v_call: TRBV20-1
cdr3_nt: TGCAGTGTCCGCCGGAGCGGGGGGGAGACCCAGTACTTC
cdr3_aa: CSVRRSGGETQYF

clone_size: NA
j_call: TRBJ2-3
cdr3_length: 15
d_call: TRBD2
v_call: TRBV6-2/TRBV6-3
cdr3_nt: TGTGCCAGCAGTTCCAAGCGGGAGTGGGCAGATACGCAGTATTTT
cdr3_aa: CASSSKREWADTQYF

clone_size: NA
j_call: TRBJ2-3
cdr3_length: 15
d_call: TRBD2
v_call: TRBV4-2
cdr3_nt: TGTGCCAGCAGCCATAGCGGGGGACCCACAGATACGCAGTATTTT
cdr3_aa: CASSHSGGPTDTQYF

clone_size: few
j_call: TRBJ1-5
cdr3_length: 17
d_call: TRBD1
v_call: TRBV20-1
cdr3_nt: TGCAGTGCTAGAGGGGAACAGGGGTTTAATAGCAATCAGCCCCAGCATTTT
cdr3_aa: CSARGEQGFNSNQPQHF

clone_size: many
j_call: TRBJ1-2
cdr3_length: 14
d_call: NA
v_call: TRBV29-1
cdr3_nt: TGCAGCGTTGAAGGAGTGGAGCGGGCGGGTGGCTACACCTTC
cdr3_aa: CSVEGVERAGGYTF

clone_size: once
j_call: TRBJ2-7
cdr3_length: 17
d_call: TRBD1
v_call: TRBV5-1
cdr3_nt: TGCGCCAGCAGCTGGGGAAATCGACAGGGGTTCACCTACGAGCAGTACTTC
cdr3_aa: CASSWGNRQGFTYEQYF

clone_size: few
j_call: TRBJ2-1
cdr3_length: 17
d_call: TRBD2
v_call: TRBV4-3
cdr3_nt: TGCGCCAGCAGCCGGGGATTCAGCGGGAGGGAAAACAATGAGCAGTTCTTC
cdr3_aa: CASSRGFSGRENNEQFF

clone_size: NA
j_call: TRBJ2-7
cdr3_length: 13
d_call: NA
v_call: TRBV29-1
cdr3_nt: TGCAGCGTTGCCCTCCAGCGGTCCTACGAGCAGTACTTC
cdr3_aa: CSVALQRSYEQYF

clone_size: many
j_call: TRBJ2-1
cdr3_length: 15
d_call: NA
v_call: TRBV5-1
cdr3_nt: TGTGCCAGCAGCTTGGGGAGCGGTCCCTACAATGAGCAGTTCTTC
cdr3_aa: CASSLGSGPYNEQFF

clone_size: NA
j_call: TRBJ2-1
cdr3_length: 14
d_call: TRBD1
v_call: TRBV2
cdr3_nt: TGTGCCAGCAGCGGTGGACAGGGGTTTAATGAGCAGTTCTTC
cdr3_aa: CASSGGQGFNEQFF

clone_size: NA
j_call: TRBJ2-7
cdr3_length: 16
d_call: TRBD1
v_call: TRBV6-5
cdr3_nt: TGTGCCAGCAGTTACTCGCGGAACAGGGGGCTCTACGAGCAGTACTTC
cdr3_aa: CASSYSRNRGLYEQYF

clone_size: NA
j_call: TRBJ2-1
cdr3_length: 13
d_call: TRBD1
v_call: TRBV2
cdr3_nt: TGTGCCAGCAGTCAGACAGGGAACAATGAGCAGTTCTTC
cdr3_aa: CASSQTGNNEQFF

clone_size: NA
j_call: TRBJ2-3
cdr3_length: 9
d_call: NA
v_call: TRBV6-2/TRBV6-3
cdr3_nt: TGTGCCAGGGGAGGTACGCAGTATTTT
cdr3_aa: CARGGTQYF

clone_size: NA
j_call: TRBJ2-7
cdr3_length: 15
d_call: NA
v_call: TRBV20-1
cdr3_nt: TGCAGTGCTAGAGACATGGCTGATAGCTCCTACGAGCAGTACTTC
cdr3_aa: CSARDMADSSYEQYF

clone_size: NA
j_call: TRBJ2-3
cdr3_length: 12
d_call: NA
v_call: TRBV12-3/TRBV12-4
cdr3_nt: TGTGCCAGCACACAGGGAACAGATACGCAGTATTTT
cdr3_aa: CASTQGTDTQYF

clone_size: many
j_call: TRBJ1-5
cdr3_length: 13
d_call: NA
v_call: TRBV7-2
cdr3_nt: TGTGCCAGCAGTTCGGACATACTTCAGCCCCAGCATTTT
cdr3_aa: CASSSDILQPQHF

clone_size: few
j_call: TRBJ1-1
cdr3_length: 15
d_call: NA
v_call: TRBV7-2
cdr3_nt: TGTGCCAGCAGCCCCCAAGCCCTGGGGAACACTGAAGCTTTCTTT
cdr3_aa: CASSPQALGNTEAFF

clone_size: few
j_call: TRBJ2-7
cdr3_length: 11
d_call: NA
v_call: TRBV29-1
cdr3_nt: TGCAGCGTCCGAGGACTATACGAGCAGTACTTC
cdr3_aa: CSVRGLYEQYF

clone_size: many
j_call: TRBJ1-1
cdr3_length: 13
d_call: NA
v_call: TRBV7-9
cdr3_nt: TGTGCCAGCAGCTCTCGACTGATCACTGAAGCTTTCTTT
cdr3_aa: CASSSRLITEAFF

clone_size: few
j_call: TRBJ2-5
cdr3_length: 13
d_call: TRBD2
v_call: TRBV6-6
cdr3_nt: TGTGCCAGCAGCCTTTGGGGGGGGGAGACCCAGTACTTC
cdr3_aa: CASSLWGGETQYF

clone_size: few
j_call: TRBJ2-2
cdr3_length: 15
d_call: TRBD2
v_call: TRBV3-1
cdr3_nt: TGTGCCAGCAGCCGAGCGGGAGCGAGCACCGGGGAGCTGTTTTTT
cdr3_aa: CASSRAGASTGELFF

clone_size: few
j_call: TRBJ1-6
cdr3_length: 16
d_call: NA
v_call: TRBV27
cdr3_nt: TGTGCCAGCAGTCAGGGACGTTACGGGCTAAATTCACCCCTCCACTTT
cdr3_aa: CASSQGRYGLNSPLHF

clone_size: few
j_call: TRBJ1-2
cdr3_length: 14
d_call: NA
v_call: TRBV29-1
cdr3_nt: TGCAGCGTCCCGCGTGGAAATTCGAACTATGGCTACACCTTC
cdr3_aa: CSVPRGNSNYGYTF

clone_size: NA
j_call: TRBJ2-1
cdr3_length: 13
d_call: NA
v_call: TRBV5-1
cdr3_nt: TGCGCCAGCAGCAAGGACCTATACAATGAGCAGTTCTTC
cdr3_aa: CASSKDLYNEQFF

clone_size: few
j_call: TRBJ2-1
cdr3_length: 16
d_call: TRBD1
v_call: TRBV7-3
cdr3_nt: TGTGCCAGCAGCTTAGCGGGACAGGGGGTATACAATGAGCAGTTCTTC
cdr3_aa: CASSLAGQGVYNEQFF

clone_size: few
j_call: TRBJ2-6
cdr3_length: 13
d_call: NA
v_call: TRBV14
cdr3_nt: TGTGCCAGCAAGATACCTGGGGCCAACGTCCTGACTTTC
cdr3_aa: CASKIPGANVLTF

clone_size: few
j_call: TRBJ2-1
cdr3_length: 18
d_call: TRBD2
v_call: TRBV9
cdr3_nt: TGTGCCAGCAGCCCTAAGCCGGGACTAGCGGGGGTTCCCAATGAGCAGTTCTTC
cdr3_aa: CASSPKPGLAGVPNEQFF

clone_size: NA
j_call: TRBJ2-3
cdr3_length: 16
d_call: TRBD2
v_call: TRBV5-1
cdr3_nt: TGCGCCAGCAGCCCAGCGGGGGGGCAAATGGGAGATACGCAGTATTTT
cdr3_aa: CASSPAGGQMGDTQYF

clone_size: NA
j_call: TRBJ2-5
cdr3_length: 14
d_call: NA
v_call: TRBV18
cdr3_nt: TGTGCCAGCTCACCACCTGCTGACGTGGGGACCCAGTACTTC
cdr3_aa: CASSPPADVGTQYF

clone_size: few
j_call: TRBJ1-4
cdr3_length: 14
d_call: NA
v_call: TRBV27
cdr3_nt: TGTGCCAGCGGGAGGATCGCAACTAATGAAAAACTGTTTTTT
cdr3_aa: CASGRIATNEKLFF

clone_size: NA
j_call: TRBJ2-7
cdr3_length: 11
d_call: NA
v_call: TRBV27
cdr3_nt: TGTGCCAGGCCCGGAGTCTACGAGCAGTACTTC
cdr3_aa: CARPGVYEQYF

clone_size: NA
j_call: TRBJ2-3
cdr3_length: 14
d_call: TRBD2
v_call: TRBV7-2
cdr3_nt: TGTGCCAGCAGCTTGGGACTAGCGGGAGGAGCACAGTATTTT
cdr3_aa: CASSLGLAGGAQYF

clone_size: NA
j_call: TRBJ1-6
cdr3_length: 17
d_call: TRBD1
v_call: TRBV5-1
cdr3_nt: TGCGCCAGCAGCTTGGATGGTGCGGGACAGTATAATTCACCCCTCCACTTT
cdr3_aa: CASSLDGAGQYNSPLHF

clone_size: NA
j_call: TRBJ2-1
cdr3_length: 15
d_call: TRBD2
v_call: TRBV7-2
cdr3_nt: TGTGCCAGCAGCTCCCAGGGACTAGTTCACAATGAGCAGTTCTTC
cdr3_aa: CASSSQGLVHNEQFF

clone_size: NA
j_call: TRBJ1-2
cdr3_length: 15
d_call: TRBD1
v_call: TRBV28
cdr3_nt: TGTGCCAGCTCCGGGACAGGGTTAACAAGCTATGGCTACACCTTC
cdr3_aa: CASSGTGLTSYGYTF

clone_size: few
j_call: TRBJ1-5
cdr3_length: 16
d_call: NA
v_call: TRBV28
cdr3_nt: TGTGCCAGCAGCCGAAGGCAGGGGCAGGGCGGGGGGCCCCAGCATTTT
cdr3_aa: CASSRRQGQGGGPQHF

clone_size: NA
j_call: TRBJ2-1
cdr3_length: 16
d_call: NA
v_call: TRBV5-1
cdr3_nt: TGCGCCAGCAGCTTGGAACAGCTAACTGGATACAATGAGCAGTTCTTC
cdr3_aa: CASSLEQLTGYNEQFF

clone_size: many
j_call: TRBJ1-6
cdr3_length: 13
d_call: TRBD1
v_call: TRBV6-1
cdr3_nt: TGTGCCAGCAGTGGGGACAGGAATTCACCCCTCCACTTT
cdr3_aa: CASSGDRNSPLHF

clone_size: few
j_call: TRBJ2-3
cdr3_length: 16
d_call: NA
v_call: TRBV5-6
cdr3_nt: TGTGCCAGCAGCTTGATGGGGGGAGGCCACACAGATACGCAGTATTTT
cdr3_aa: CASSLMGGGHTDTQYF

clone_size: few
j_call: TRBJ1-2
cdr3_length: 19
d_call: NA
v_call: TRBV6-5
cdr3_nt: TGTGCCAGCAGTTACCTGCCCCGCCAGGGGCAGGAGGATAACTATGGCTACACCTTC
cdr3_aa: CASSYLPRQGQEDNYGYTF

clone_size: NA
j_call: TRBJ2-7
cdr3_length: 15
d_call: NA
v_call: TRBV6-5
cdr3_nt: TGTGCCAGCAGTTACCAGCTCTGGCCGTCTTACGAGCAGTACTTC
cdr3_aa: CASSYQLWPSYEQYF

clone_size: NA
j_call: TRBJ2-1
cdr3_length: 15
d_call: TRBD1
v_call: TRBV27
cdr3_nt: TGTGCCAGCAGTTTATCCCAGACAGGGTTGAATGAGCAGTTCTTC
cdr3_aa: CASSLSQTGLNEQFF

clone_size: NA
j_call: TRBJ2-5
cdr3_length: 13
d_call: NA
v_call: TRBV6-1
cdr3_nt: TGTGCCAGCAGTGACAGGATTAGGGAGACCCAGTACTTC
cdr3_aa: CASSDRIRETQYF

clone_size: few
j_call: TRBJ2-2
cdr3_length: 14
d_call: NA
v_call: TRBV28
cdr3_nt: TGTGCCAGCAGTTTCCCCCAGTTGTCTGGGGAGCTGTTTTTT
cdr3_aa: CASSFPQLSGELFF

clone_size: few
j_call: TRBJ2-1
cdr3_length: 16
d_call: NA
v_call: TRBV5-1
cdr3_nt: TGCGCCAGCAGCTCAACCGGGACGATCCCTAACAATGAGCAGTTCTTC
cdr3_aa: CASSSTGTIPNNEQFF